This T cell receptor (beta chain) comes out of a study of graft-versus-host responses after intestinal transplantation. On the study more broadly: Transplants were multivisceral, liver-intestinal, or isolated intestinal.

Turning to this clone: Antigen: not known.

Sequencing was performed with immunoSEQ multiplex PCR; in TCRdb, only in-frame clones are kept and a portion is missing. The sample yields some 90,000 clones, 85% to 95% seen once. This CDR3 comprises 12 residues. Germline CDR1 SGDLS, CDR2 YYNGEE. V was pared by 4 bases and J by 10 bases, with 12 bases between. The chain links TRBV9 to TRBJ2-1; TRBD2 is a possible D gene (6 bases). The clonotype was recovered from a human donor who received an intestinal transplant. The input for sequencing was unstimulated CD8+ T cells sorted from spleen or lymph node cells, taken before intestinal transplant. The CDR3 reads CASSSSGGEQFF. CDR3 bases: TGTGCCAGCAGCTCCAGTGGAGGGGAGCAGTTCTTC.